This T cell receptor beta chain was profiled in a study of blood T cell repertoires in COVID-19. Study summary: Italy, Spain and the United States were the sources of the convalescent and acute COVID-19 samples. From T cells, B-cell-depleted T cells, or PBMCs came the material, which was cDNA or gDNA.

How the authors handled the data: Amplification of reference gene primers provided the estimated nucleated cell counts. Assay used: immunoSEQ multiplex PCR; TCRdb lists only in-frame clones, some missing. The DNA gave D and trimming, while V, J and clone size come from that table. The sample includes about 500,000 clones, nearly 90% of them seen just once. CDR3 length: 17 amino acids. After removal of 5 bases from V and 2 bases from J, the junction contained 12 bases not matched to a gene. The germline V gene encodes CDR1 SGHRS and CDR2 YFSETQ. Seattle researchers signed up patients amid active infection and tracked them longitudinally.

The V gene is TRBV5-1, the J gene TRBJ2-3; 9 bases align to TRBD1. The sequenced sample was peripheral blood. This TCR derives from a man younger than 35 with COVID-19, enrolled during active disease. The CDR3 loop is CASRRQPGTGYTDTQYF. The CDR3 DNA is TGCGCCAGCAGGCGACAGCCCGGGACAGGGTACACAGATACGCAGTATTTT.